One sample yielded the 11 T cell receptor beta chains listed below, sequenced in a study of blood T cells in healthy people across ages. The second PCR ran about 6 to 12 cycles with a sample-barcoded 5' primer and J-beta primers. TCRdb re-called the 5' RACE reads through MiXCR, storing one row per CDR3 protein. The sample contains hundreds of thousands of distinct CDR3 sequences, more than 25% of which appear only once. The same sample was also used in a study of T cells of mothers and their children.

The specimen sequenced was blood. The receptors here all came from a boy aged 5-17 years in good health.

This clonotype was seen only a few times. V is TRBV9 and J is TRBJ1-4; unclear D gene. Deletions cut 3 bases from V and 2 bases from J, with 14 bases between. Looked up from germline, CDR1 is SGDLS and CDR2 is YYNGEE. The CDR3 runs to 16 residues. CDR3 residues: CASSAGRPTTNEKLFF. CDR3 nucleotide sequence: TGTGCCAGCAGCGCAGGTCGGCCAACGACTAATGAAAAACTGTTTTTT.

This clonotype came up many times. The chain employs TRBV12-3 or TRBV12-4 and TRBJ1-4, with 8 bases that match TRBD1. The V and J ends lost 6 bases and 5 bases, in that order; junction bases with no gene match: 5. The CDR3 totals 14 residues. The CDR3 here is CASSQGTGNEKLFF. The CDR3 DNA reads TGTGCCAGCAGCCAAGGGACAGGAAATGAAAAACTGTTTTTT.

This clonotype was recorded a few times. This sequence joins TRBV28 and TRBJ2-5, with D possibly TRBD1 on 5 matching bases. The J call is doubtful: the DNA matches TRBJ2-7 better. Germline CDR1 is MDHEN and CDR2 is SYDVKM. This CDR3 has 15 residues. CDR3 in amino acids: CASSFRQTYSYEQYF. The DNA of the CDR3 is TGTGCCAGCAGTTTTCGACAGACCTACTCCTACGAGCAGTACTTC.

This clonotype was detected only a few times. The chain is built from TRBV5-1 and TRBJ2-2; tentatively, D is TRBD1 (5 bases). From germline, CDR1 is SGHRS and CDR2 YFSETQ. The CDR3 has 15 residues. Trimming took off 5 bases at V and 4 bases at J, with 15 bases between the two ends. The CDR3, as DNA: TGCGCCAGCAGTTTTTTGGACACCGCCACCGGGGAGCTGTTTTTT. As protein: CASSFLDTATGELFF.

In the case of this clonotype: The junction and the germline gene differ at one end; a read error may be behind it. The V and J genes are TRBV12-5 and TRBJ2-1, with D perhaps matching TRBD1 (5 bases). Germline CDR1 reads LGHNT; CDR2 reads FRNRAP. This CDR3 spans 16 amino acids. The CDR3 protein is CASGLEETVLSNGQFF. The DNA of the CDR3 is TGTGCTAGTGGTTTGGAAGAGACAGTCTTGAGCAATGGGCAGTTCTTC.

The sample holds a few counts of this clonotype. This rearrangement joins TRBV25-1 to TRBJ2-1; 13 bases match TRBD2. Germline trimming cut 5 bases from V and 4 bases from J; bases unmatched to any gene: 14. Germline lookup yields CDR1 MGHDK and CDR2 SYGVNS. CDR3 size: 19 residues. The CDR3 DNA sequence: TGTGCCAGCAGTAAACCCTTGGGGACTAGCGGGGAAGAGTACAATGAGCAGTTCTTC. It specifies CASSKPLGTSGEEYNEQFF.

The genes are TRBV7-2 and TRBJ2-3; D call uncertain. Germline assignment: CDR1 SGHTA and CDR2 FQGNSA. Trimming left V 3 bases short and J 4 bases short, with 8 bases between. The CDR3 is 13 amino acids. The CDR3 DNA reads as TGTGCCAGCAGCTTTACAGCCTCAGATACGCAGTATTTT. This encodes CASSFTASDTQYF. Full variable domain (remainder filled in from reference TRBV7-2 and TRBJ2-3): GAGVSQSPSNKVTEKGKDVELRCDPISGHTALYWYRQSLGQGLEFLIYFQGNSAPDKSGLPSDRFSAERTGGSVSTLTIQRTQQEDSAVYLCASSFTASDTQYFGPGTRLTVL.

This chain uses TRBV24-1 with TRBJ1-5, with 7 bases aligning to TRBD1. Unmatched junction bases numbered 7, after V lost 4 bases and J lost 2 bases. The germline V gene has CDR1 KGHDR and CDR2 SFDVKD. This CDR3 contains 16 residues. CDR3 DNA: TGTGCCACCAGTGACCCCCGACAGGGTGGCAATCAGCCCCAGCATTTT. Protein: CATSDPRQGGNQPQHF.

CDR3 amino acids: CASSHGLAGDSADVQYF. In DNA form, the CDR3 reads TGTGCCAGCAGCCACGGACTAGCGGGGGATAGCGCAGATGTGCAGTATTTT. V usage is TRBV12-3 or TRBV12-4 and J usage is TRBJ2-3; 13 bases map to TRBD2. After removal of 6 bases from V and 11 bases from J, the junction contained 17 bases not matched to a gene. This CDR3 has 17 amino acids.

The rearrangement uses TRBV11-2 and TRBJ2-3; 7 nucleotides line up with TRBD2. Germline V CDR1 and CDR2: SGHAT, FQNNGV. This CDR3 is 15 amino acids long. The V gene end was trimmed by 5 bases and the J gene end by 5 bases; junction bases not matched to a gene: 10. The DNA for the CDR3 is TGTGCCAGCAGCCCTCAGGCGGGAGTAAGAGATACGCAGTATTTT. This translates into CASSPQAGVRDTQYF.

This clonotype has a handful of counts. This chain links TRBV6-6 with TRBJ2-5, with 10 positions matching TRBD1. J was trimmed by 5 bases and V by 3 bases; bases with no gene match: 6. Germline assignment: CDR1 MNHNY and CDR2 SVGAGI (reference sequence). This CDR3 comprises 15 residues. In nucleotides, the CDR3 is TGTGCCAGCAGTTATCCCCGGGACAGGGGCGAGACCCAGTACTTC. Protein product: CASSYPRDRGETQYF.